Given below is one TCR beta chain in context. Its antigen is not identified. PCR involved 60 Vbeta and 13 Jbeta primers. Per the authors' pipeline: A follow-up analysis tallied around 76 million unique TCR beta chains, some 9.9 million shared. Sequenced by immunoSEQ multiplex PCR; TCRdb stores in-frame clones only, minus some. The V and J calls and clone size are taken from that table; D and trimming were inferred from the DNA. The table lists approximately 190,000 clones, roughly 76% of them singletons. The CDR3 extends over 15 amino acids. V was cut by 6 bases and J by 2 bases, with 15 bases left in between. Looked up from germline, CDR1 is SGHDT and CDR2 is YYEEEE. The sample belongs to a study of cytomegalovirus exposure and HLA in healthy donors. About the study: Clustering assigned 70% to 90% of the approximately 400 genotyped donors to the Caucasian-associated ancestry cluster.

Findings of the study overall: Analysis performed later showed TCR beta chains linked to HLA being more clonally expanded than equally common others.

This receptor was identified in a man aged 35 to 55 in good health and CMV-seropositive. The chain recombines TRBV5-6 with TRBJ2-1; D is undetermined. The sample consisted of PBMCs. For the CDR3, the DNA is TGTGCCAGCAATTTAGAAGCCCTGGCCTACAATGAGCAGTTCTTC. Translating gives CASNLEALAYNEQFF.